These 18 T cell receptor beta chains share one sample of origin, sequenced in a study of cytomegalovirus exposure and HLA in healthy donors. Use of 60 Vbeta and 13 Jbeta primers characterized the PCR. Generated by immunoSEQ multiplex PCR, the TCRdb table keeps only in-frame clones and is missing some. The data show around 110,000 clones, with over 60% seen just once and about 8.3% held by the top ten. The sequenced sample consisted of PBMCs. These receptors originate from a woman between 40 and 55 years old in good health and CMV-seropositive.

V is TRBV19 and J is TRBJ1-2; D is unclear. This CDR3 is 14 amino acids long. CDR1 is LNHDA and CDR2 is SQIVND in the germline V gene (reference sequence). V was shortened by 3 bases and J by 3 bases, with 11 bases between the two germline ends. CDR3 residues: CASSIGIEDYGYTF. The CDR3 region has the DNA TGTGCCAGTAGTATCGGAATAGAGGACTATGGCTACACCTTC.

In its sample, this clone was seen a few times. The J gene is TRBJ2-3, the V gene TRBV5-1; TRBD1 might be the D (5 bases). Trimming removed 8 bases at V and 2 bases at J, with 15 bases between. Germline V CDR1 and CDR2: SGHRS, YFSETQ. The CDR3 length is 14 residues. CDR3: CASTAPGFTDTQYF. For the CDR3, the DNA is TGCGCCAGTACGGCTCCAGGGTTCACAGATACGCAGTATTTT.

The genes are TRBV5-1 and TRBJ1-1, with D possibly being TRBD1 (5 bases). This CDR3 has 15 amino acids. Germline V lookup: CDR1 SGHRS, CDR2 YFSETQ. V lost 1 base and J lost 0, with 10 bases in between. The CDR3 region is CASSLRGTMNTEAFF. The CDR3 DNA sequence: TGCGCCAGCAGCTTGAGGGGAACCATGAACACTGAAGCTTTCTTT.

The J gene is TRBJ1-2, the V gene TRBV6-5; TRBD1 aligns across 7 bases. CDR3 length: 16 amino acids. Germline CDR1 is MNHEY and CDR2 is SVGAGI. Trimming at V came to 2 bases and at J to 2 bases, leaving 8 bases not matched to a gene. The CDR3 region has the DNA TGTGCCAGCAGTTACCGTCTCTCACAGGGGAACTATGGCTACACCTTC. This codes for CASSYRLSQGNYGYTF.

The rearrangement links TRBV5-1 to TRBJ2-2; TRBD2 might be the D (5 bases). Trimming pared 1 base from V and 0 bases from J, leaving 13 bases between. The CDR3 loop spans 17 amino acids. CDR1 is SGHRS, CDR2 YFSETQ, per germline. CDR3 in amino acids: CASSLLFSGANTGELFF. In DNA form, the CDR3 reads TGCGCCAGCAGCTTGTTATTCAGCGGAGCGAACACCGGGGAGCTGTTTTTT.

V gene TRBV2 combines with J gene TRBJ1-4; 9 positions agree with TRBD1. V dropped 4 bases and J dropped 3; count of bases not matched to a gene: 0. The CDR3 runs to 14 residues. CDR1 SNHLY and CDR2 FYNNEI come from the germline V gene. CDR3 loop: CASSGDRANEKLFF. The CDR3 DNA sequence: TGTGCCAGCAGTGGGGACAGGGCTAATGAAAAACTGTTTTTT.

The chain is built from TRBV19 and TRBJ2-7; no definite D call. The CDR3 has 10 amino acids. Per germline, CDR1 LNHDA and CDR2 SQIVND (reference sequence). The ends were cut back, 6 bases at V and 5 bases at J, with 5 bases in the middle. CDR3 DNA: TGTGCCAGTAGGACACACGAGCAGTACTTC. Translated, it gives CASRTHEQYF.

This chain connects TRBV4-1 to TRBJ2-1, with TRBD2 identical over 11 bases. J lost 0 bases, V lost 0 bases, and 7 bases had no gene match. Germline assignment: CDR1 MGHRA and CDR2 YSYEKL. The CDR3 has 19 amino acids. CDR3 bases: TGCGCCAGCAGCCAAGAGGCTAGCGGGAGGCCTATCTCCTACAATGAGCAGTTCTTC. Translation gives CASSQEASGRPISYNEQFF.

The rearrangement uses TRBV4-1 and TRBJ2-5; 8 bases match TRBD2. The CDR3 has 15 residues. Germline CDR1 MGHRA, CDR2 YSYEKL. Germline trimming cut 2 bases from V and 4 bases from J; bases unmatched to any gene: 6. The CDR3 region is CASSQTPGLGETQYF. As DNA, the CDR3 is TGCGCCAGCAGCCAAACACCGGGACTAGGAGAGACCCAGTACTTC.

The chain couples TRBV27 to TRBJ2-7; 7 nucleotides line up with TRBD2. The CDR3 is 14 residues long. Unmatched junction bases numbered 7, after V lost 5 bases and J lost 3 bases. Germline assignment: CDR1 MNHEY and CDR2 SMNVEV (reference sequence). The CDR3 sequence is CASSGSSGYYEQYF. The CDR3 DNA reads as TGTGCCAGCAGTGGCAGTAGCGGGTACTACGAGCAGTACTTC.

The gene calls are TRBV6-5 and TRBJ2-3, with D perhaps matching TRBD2 (6 bases). The CDR3 sequence is 14 residues long. CDR1 is MNHEY, CDR2 SVGAGI, per germline. Trimming cost V 5 bases and J 7 bases, with 16 bases left between them. DNA of the CDR3: TGTGCCAGCAGTCCCATGGGGGGAAGCAATACGCAGTATTTT. This gives the protein CASSPMGGSNTQYF.

The chain links TRBV28 to TRBJ1-1, with 7 bases identical to TRBD1. V gave up 5 bases and J gave up 5 bases; unmatched junction bases: 11. The CDR3 extends over 15 amino acids. CDR1 and CDR2 (germline): MDHEN, SYDVKM. For the CDR3, the DNA is TGTGCCAGCAGTCCTTTTATACAGGGGAAGACTGAAGCTTTCTTT. This codes for CASSPFIQGKTEAFF.

The CDR3: CASSPGRGNSYEQYF. The CDR3 region has the DNA TGTGCCAGCAGCCCCGGGCGGGGCAACTCCTACGAGCAGTACTTC. The chain joins TRBV11-3 to TRBJ2-7; TRBD2 might be the D (6 bases). Between the trimmed V and J ends, which lost 5 bases and 0 bases, there was a span of 14 bases. Germline V lookup: CDR1 SGHNT, CDR2 YENEEA. CDR3 length: 15 amino acids.

The rearrangement joins TRBV15 to TRBJ1-1, with TRBD1 matching over 8 bases. V was pared by 1 base and J by 5 bases, with 6 bases of the junction left unmatched. The CDR3 totals 15 residues. Per germline, CDR1 LNHNV and CDR2 YYDKDF (reference sequence). The DNA for the CDR3 is TGTGCCACCAGCAGAGTCGGACAGGGTCAAACTGAAGCTTTCTTT. Protein product: CATSRVGQGQTEAFF.

This chain uses TRBV29-1 with TRBJ2-7; D perhaps matches TRBD2 (6 bases). The CDR3 covers 12 residues. In germline, CDR1 is SQVTM, CDR2 ANQGSEA. With 2 bases removed from V and 5 bases from J, the gap between germline ends came to 10 bases. As DNA, the CDR3 is TGCAGCGTTGAATATGGGGGGAACGAGCAGTACTTC. It codes for CSVEYGGNEQYF.

The chain is built from TRBV18 and TRBJ1-1; possibly TRBD1 for D (5 bases). Germline loops: CDR1 KGHSH, CDR2 LQKENI. This CDR3 spans 16 amino acids. Trimming removed 1 base from V and 0 bases from J, with 12 bases in between. CDR3 sequence reads: CASSPRGGPMNTEAFF. The CDR3 region has the DNA TGTGCCAGCTCACCACGGGGGGGACCTATGAACACTGAAGCTTTCTTT.

The chain carries TRBV15 and TRBJ2-4, with 7 positions matching TRBD2. Trimming at V came to 4 bases and at J to 2 bases, leaving 5 bases not matched to a gene. CDR1 is LNHNV, CDR2 YYDKDF, per germline (reference sequence). The CDR3 extends over 15 amino acids. The CDR3 loop reads CATSTGGTTKNIQYF. DNA of the CDR3: TGTGCCACCAGCACGGGGGGTACGACCAAAAACATTCAGTACTTC.

The rearrangement links TRBV13 to TRBJ2-1, with TRBD2 as a possible D gene (7 bases). V lost 4 bases and J lost 7, with 23 bases in between. This CDR3 is 17 amino acids long. Germline CDR1 reads PRHDT; CDR2 reads FYEKMQ (reference sequence). CDR3 loop: CASSSGPGGGVSNEQFF. The DNA for the CDR3 is TGTGCCAGCAGCTCGGGGCCCGGAGGGGGGGTATCTAATGAGCAGTTCTTC.